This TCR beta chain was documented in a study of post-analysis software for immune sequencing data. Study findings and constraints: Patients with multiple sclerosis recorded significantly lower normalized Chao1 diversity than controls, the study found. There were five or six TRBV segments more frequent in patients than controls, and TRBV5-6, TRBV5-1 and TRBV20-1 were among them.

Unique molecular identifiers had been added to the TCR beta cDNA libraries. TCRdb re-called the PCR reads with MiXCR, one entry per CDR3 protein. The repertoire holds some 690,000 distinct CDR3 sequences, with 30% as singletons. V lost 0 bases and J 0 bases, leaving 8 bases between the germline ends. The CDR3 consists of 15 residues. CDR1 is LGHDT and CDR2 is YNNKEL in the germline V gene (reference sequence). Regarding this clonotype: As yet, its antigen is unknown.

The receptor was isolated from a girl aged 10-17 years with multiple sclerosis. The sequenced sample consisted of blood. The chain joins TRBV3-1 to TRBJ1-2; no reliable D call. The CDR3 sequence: CASSQDSVANYGYTF. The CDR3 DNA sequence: TGTGCCAGCAGCCAAGATTCAGTGGCTAACTATGGCTACACCTTC.